This TCR beta chain was found in a study of OX40 agonist ivuxolimab in advanced cancers. The overall study: In this cohort, patients received ivuxolimab, an agonistic anti-OX40 (CD134) antibody. Hepatocellular carcinoma, melanoma, renal cell or head and neck cancer affected the dose-escalation patients. Study-level points and caveats: Part of the nonresponder group also had normalized T-cell clonal expansion that was low.

The table lists this clone with a count of one. Its matching antigen is unknown. At baseline, cycle 4 day 1, and cycle 7 day 1, blood was sampled. The method was immunoSEQ multiplex PCR; TCRdb's version includes in-frame clones alone and lacks a portion of them. In the table there are roughly 60,000 clones, 86% of which are singletons. The sample was CD4+ or CD8+ T cells sorted from blood, taken in a trial of the OX40 agonist ivuxolimab. This TCR came from an adult with an advanced solid tumor such as melanoma, head and neck, liver or kidney cancer.

CDR3 sequence: CASSSVGETQYF. The CDR3 nucleotides are TGCGCCAGCAGCTCGGTAGGCGAGACCCAGTACTTC. The chain couples TRBV5-1 to TRBJ2-5, with D unresolved. V shed 3 bases and J shed 5 bases, with 8 bases lying between them. The CDR3 has 12 amino acids. Germline assignment: CDR1 SGHRS and CDR2 YFSETQ. The whole variable domain, filled in from reference TRBV5-1 and TRBJ2-5, reads KAGVTQTPRYLIKTRGQQVTLSCSPISGHRSVSWYQQTPGQGLQFLFEYFSETQRNKGNFPGRFSGRQFSNSRSEMNVSTLELGDSALYLCASSSVGETQYFGPGTRLLVL.